Given below is one TCR beta chain in context. At least ten counts were recorded for this clonotype. It has no known antigen specificity. The record has no base qualities; no much larger clone is one base away. Measured from the cysteine to the phenylalanine, the CDR3 is 15 residues long. The retained sequence is limited to the CDR3, 45 bases, with the frame set at the first base. According to the germline V gene, CDR1 reads SGHRS and CDR2 reads YFSETQ. V sheds 5 bases and J sheds 7 bases, leaving 21 bases between their ends. Sequencing instrument: Illumina NovaSeq 6000. TCR cDNA was synthesized by 5'RACE template switching, which introduced a universal primer site and unique molecular identifiers. Priming for cDNA synthesis came from both the TCR alpha and TCR beta constant segments. Two PCR steps were used to amplify libraries, with sample barcodes and sequencing adapters being added in the second step. Sequencing of the libraries was done on either Illumina HiSeq 2500 (2x100 bp) or NovaSeq (2x150 bp). The original methods were these. Reads were demultiplexed and collapsed into UMI consensus sequences with MIGEC, and V(D)J alignment was performed with MiXCR. Clonotypes responding to the vaccine were identified with edgeR on replicate PBMC samples, with the criteria of FDR below 0.01 and a log2 fold change above 5 up to day 15. Each bulk clonotype received a CD4 or CD8 identity based on whether the sequenced CD4 or CD8 repertoire contained that clonotype at higher abundance. TCRdb ran its own pipeline on the public reads, namely fastp trimming at Q25 and MiXCR clone calling, and kept in-frame beta chains. Identical CDR3 protein sequences are pooled into one entry, listed with their most common genes and DNA. TCRdb's processing, not the authors', yielded these V and J calls. Here the sample has about 120,000 distinct CDR3 sequences; about 8.4% occur a single time. The ten most abundant clones make up 40% of the sample.

What this sample's treatment or condition label stands for: live attenuated yellow fever vaccine strain. A standard Ficoll-Paque protocol was used to isolate PBMCs from peripheral blood. Dynabeads CD4 and CD8 positive selection kits were used to isolate the CD4 and CD8 T-cell fractions. TriZol was used to extract RNA from bulk PBMCs, from CD4 and CD8 fractions, and from dextramer-positive and dextramer-negative fractions. This record belongs to a study of T cells after yellow fever vaccination (dated by TCRdb to about 2019). Concerning the study at large: The SMART-Seq v4 Ultra Low Input RNA kit was used to prepare libraries from fractions with low cell numbers. To follow T-cell clones before and after both primary and booster YFV17D yellow fever vaccination, bulk TCR alpha and beta repertoires underwent longitudinal sequencing. Bulk PBMC replicates and cell subsets were isolated from blood drawn at multiple timepoints before and after both primary and secondary immunization. Two healthy male donors, one aged 18 to 29 and one aged 30 to 40 years, were included in the cohort. Beyond this particular receptor, the publication reports: The study included only two donors, which limits how far the findings can be generalized. The secondary T-cell response was weaker than the primary response but faster, peaking on day 5 instead of day 15. Most clones expanded after primary vaccination were re-detected after the booster (almost 97% of CD4 and around 88% of CD8), suggesting broad memory maintenance. Because abundant contaminating clonotypes from the bulk population could be contained in FACS-sorted repertoires, computational filtering was required. A small share of clonotypes occurred in both CD4 and CD8 compartments, likely arising from convergent recombination.

The sequences come from CD8+ T cells sorted from PBMCs, collected on the day of the yellow fever booster vaccination. Recombination connected TRBV5-1 to TRBJ1-1; there is no confident call for the D gene. The TCR was taken from a man aged 18 to 30 who received the YFV17D yellow fever vaccine. Here is the DNA: TGCGCCAGCAGATTGAGGCCGTGGGGTGGGGATGAAGCTTTCTTT. This encodes CASRLRPWGGDEAFF.